The sample holds a few counts of the clone carrying this T cell receptor beta chain. Its antigen is still unknown. This record comes from a study of identical twins. Study outcomes and limitations: With monozygotic twins, out-of-frame TCR alpha sharing exceeded what models estimated.

CDR1 is ENHRY, CDR2 SYGVKD, per germline. V was clipped by 0 bases and J by 3 bases, with 3 bases between them. CDR3 length equals 12 residues. TCRdb redid the calling of the 5' RACE reads with MiXCR, one entry per CDR3 protein. The sample shows approximately 600,000 distinct CDR3 sequences, around 9.6% of them seen only once. These data also featured in a second study, about yellow fever vaccine responses in identical twins.

The TCR sequence derives from a young woman in good health. The chain couples TRBV10-3 to TRBJ2-7; the D is unclear. The sequencing sample was made of PBMCs. The CDR3 coding sequence is TGTGCCATCAGTGAGTCGATCTACGAGCAGTACTTC. Amino acids: CAISESIYEQYF.